The rows below give T cell receptor beta chains drawn from one sample of a study of regulatory T cells in long-lasting Graves disease. TCRdb used MiXCR to reprocess the multiplex PCR reads, holding one entry per CDR3 protein. The sample has hundreds of thousands of distinct CDR3 sequences, 30% seen once. The sequenced sample was peripheral blood mononuclear cells (PBMCs), obtained when the disease was refractory, from a patient treated with antithyroid drugs. The receptor set was obtained from a female donor with Graves disease. CDR3s include the opening cysteine and the closing phenylalanine or tryptophan. D genes are given only for firm matches. The size field is filled for only some rows; it gives once, few, many or a size class.

abundance: NA
j_gene: TRBJ1-4
d_gene: NA
v_gene: TRBV14
CDR3aa: CASSQVGHLREKLFF
CDR3nt: TGTGCCAGCAGCCAAGTCGGACACCTGAGGGAAAAACTGTTTTTT

abundance: many
j_gene: TRBJ2-5
d_gene: NA
v_gene: TRBV28
CDR3aa: CASRGPGETQYF
CDR3nt: TGTGCCAGCCGGGGTCCGGGGGAGACCCAGTACTTC

abundance: few
j_gene: TRBJ1-4
d_gene: TRBD1
v_gene: TRBV6-1
CDR3aa: CASRTRGPGKLFF
CDR3nt: TGTGCCAGCAGAACCAGGGGGCCCGGGAAACTGTTTTTT

abundance: NA
j_gene: TRBJ1-1
d_gene: NA
v_gene: TRBV19
CDR3aa: CASTLGISPREAFF
CDR3nt: TGTGCCAGTACGCTGGGGATCAGCCCCAGGGAAGCTTTCTTT

abundance: NA
j_gene: TRBJ2-5
d_gene: TRBD1
v_gene: TRBV20-1
CDR3aa: CSAQDRAETQYF
CDR3nt: TGCAGTGCCCAAGACAGGGCCGAGACCCAGTACTTC

abundance: NA
j_gene: TRBJ1-1
d_gene: NA
v_gene: TRBV7-9
CDR3aa: CASSLRGKMNTEAFF
CDR3nt: TGTGCCAGCAGCTTGCGGGGAAAAATGAACACTGAAGCTTTCTTT

abundance: NA
j_gene: TRBJ1-6
d_gene: NA
v_gene: TRBV13
CDR3aa: CASSLENSPLHF
CDR3nt: TGTGCCAGCAGCTTAGAAAATTCACCCCTCCACTTT

abundance: many
j_gene: TRBJ2-5
d_gene: NA
v_gene: TRBV12-3/TRBV12-4
CDR3aa: CASSLGPDGGSAQYF
CDR3nt: TGTGCCAGCAGTTTGGGGCCGGACGGAGGATCGGCCCAGTACTTC

abundance: many
j_gene: TRBJ1-5
d_gene: TRBD1
v_gene: TRBV2
CDR3aa: CASKGQGGNQPQHF
CDR3nt: TGTGCCAGCAAAGGACAGGGCGGCAATCAGCCCCAGCATTTT

abundance: NA
j_gene: TRBJ1-1
d_gene: NA
v_gene: TRBV20-1
CDR3aa: CSARKGSGARYTEAFF
CDR3nt: TGCAGTGCAAGGAAGGGTAGTGGGGCAAGGTACACTGAAGCTTTCTTT

abundance: NA
j_gene: TRBJ1-5
d_gene: TRBD1
v_gene: TRBV20-1
CDR3aa: CSAETGVNQPQHF
CDR3nt: TGCAGTGCTGAAACAGGGGTTAATCAGCCCCAGCATTTT

abundance: many
j_gene: TRBJ2-2
d_gene: NA
v_gene: TRBV29-1
CDR3aa: CSVIPNTGELFF
CDR3nt: TGCAGCGTTATACCGAACACCGGGGAGCTGTTTTTT

abundance: NA
j_gene: TRBJ1-4
d_gene: TRBD1
v_gene: TRBV13
CDR3aa: CASSLRDRAYNEKLFF
CDR3nt: TGTGCCAGCAGCTTACGCGACAGGGCCTATAATGAAAAACTGTTTTTT

abundance: NA
j_gene: TRBJ2-3
d_gene: TRBD1
v_gene: TRBV12-3/TRBV12-4
CDR3aa: CASSGTEIQRGTDTQYF
CDR3nt: TGTGCCAGCAGTGGGACAGAAATCCAAAGGGGGACAGATACGCAGTATTTT

abundance: few
j_gene: TRBJ2-5
d_gene: NA
v_gene: TRBV20-1
CDR3aa: CSAQLRNLGETQYF
CDR3nt: TGCAGTGCCCAACTAAGGAACCTTGGAGAGACCCAGTACTTC

abundance: NA
j_gene: TRBJ1-2
d_gene: NA
v_gene: TRBV7-2
CDR3aa: CASSFLGVQSNYGYTF
CDR3nt: TGTGCCAGCAGCTTCCTCGGGGTCCAGAGTAACTATGGCTACACCTTC

abundance: NA
j_gene: TRBJ2-5
d_gene: NA
v_gene: TRBV6-1
CDR3aa: CASRLNPWGNSETQYF
CDR3nt: TGTGCCAGCAGACTCAACCCCTGGGGTAATTCGGAGACCCAGTACTTC

abundance: once
j_gene: TRBJ1-2
d_gene: TRBD1
v_gene: TRBV20-1
CDR3aa: CSASPGTGEGYTF
CDR3nt: TGCAGTGCTAGCCCCGGGACAGGGGAAGGCTACACCTTC

abundance: NA
j_gene: TRBJ2-7
d_gene: NA
v_gene: TRBV5-1
CDR3aa: CASSGGAGEQYF
CDR3nt: TGCGCCAGCTCCGGCGGGGCTGGGGAGCAGTACTTC

abundance: few
j_gene: TRBJ2-4
d_gene: TRBD1
v_gene: TRBV5-1
CDR3aa: CASSVQGVKGDIQYF
CDR3nt: TGCGCCAGCAGCGTCCAGGGGGTTAAAGGGGACATTCAGTACTTC